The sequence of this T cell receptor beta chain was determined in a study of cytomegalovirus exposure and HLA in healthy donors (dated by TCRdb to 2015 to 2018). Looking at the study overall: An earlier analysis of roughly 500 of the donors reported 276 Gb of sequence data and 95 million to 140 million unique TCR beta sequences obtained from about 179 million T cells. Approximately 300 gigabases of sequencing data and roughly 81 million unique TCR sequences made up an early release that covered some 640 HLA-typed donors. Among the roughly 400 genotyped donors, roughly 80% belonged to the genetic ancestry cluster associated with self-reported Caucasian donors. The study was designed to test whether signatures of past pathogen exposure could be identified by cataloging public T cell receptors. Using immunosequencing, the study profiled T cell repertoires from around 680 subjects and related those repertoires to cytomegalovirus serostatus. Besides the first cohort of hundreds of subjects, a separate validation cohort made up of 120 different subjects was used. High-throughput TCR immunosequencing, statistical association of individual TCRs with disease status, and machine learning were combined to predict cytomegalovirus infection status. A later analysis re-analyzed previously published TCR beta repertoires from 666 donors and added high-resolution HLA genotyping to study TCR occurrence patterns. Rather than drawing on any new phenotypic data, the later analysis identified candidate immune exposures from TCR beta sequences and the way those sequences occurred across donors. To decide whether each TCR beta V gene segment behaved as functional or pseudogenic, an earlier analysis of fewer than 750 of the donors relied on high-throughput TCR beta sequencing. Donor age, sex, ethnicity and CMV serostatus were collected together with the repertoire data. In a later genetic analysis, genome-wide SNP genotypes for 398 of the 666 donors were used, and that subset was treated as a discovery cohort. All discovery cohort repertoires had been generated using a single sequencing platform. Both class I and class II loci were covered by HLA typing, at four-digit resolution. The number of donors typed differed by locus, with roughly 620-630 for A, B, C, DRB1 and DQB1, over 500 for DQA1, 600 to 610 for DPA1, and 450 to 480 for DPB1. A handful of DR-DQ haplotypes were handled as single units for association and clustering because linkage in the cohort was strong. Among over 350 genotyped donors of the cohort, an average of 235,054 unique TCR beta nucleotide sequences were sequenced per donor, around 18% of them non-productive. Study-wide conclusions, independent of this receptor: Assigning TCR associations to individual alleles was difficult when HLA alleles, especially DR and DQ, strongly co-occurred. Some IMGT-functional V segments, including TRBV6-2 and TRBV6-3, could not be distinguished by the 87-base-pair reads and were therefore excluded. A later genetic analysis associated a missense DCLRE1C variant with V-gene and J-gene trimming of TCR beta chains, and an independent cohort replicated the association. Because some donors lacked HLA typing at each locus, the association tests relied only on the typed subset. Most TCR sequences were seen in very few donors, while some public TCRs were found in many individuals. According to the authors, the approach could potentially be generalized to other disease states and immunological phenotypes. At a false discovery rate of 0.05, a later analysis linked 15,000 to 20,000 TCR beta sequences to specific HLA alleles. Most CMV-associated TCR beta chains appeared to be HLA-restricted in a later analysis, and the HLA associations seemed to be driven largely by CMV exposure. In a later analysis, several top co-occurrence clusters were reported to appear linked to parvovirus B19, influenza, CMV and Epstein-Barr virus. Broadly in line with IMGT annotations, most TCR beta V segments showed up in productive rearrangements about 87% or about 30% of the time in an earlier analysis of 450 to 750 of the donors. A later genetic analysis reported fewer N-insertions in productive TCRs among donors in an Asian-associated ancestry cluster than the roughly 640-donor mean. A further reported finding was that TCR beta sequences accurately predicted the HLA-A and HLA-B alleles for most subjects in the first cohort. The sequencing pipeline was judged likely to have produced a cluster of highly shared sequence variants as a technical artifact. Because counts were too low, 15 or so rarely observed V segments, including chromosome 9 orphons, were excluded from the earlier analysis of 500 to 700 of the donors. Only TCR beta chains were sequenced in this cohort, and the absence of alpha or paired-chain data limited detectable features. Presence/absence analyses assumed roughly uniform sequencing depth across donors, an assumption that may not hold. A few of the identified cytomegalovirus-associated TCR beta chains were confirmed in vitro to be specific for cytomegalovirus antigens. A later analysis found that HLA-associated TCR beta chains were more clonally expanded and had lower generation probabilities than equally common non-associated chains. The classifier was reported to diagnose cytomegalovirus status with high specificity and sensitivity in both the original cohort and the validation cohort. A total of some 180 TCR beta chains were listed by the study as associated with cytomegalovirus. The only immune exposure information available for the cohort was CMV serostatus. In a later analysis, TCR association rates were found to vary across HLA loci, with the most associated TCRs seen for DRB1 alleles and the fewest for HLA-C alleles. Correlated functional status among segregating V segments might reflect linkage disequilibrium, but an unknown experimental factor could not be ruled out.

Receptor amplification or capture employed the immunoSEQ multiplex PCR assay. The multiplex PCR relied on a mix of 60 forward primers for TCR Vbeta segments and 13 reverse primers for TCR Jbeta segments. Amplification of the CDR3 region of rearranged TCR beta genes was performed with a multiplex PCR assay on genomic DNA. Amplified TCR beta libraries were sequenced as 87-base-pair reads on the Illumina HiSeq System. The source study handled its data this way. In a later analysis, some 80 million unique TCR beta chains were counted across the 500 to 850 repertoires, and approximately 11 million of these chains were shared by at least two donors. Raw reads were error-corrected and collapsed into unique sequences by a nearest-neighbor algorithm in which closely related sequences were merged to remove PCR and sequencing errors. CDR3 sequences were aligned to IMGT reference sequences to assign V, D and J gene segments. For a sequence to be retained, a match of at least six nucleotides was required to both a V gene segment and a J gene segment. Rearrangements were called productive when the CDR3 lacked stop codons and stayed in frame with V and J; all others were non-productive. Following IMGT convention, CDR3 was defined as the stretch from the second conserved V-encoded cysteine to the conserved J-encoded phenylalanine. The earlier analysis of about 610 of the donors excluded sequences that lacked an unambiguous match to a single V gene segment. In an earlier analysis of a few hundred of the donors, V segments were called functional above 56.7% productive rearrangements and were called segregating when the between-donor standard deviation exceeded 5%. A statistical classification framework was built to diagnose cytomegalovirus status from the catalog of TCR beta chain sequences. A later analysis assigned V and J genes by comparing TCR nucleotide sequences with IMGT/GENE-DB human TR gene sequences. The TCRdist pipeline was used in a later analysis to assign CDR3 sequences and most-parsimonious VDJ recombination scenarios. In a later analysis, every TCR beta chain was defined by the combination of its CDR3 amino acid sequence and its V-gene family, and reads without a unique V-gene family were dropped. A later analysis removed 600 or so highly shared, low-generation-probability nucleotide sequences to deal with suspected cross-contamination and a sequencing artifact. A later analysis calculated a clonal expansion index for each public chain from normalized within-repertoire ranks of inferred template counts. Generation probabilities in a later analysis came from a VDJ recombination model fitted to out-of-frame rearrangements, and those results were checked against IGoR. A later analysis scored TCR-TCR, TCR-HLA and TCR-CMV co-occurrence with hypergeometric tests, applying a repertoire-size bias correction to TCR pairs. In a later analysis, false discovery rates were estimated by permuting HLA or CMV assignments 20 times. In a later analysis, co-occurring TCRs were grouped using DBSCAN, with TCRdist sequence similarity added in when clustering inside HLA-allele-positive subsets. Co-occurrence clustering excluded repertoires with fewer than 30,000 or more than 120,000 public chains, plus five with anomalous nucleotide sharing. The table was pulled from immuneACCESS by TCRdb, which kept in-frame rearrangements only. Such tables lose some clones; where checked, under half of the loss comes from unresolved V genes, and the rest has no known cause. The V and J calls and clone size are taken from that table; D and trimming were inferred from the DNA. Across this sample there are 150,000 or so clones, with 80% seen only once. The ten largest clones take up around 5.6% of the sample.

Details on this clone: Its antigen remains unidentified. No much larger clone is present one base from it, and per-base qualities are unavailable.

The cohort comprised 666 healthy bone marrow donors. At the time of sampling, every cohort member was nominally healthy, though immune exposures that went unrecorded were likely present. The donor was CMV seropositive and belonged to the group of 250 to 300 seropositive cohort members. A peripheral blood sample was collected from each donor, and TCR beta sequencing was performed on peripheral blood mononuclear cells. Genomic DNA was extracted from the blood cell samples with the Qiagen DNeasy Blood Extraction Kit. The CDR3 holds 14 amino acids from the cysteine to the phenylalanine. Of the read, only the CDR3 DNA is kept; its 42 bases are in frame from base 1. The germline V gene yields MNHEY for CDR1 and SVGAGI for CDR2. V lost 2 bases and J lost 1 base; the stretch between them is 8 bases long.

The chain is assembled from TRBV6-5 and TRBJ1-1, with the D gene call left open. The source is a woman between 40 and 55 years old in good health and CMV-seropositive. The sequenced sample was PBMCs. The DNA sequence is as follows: TGTGCCAGCAGTTACCTACAGCAGAACACTGAAGCTTTCTTT. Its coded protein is CASSYLQQNTEAFF.